This T cell receptor (beta chain) is drawn from a study of early T cells in non-severe SARS-CoV-2 infection. Study as a whole: Sequenced bulk RNA came from whole blood that was unsorted, and chains were unpaired.

Regarding the study as a whole: Sequences matched to VDJdb favored anti-spike CD8 responses, while private and CD4 specificities were missed.

Details on this clonotype: Its antigen is still unknown.

Trimming pared 5 bases from V and 3 bases from J, leaving 12 bases between. The CDR3 runs to 14 residues. Looked up from germline, CDR1 is SGHVS and CDR2 is FNYEAQ. Separate cDNA molecules each had unique molecular identifiers attached to them. TCRdb re-analysed the 5' RACE reads in MiXCR, keeping a single row per CDR3 protein. This table has approximately 52,000 distinct CDR3 sequences, 8% appearing once. The sequencing sample was made of whole blood. The clonotype was recovered from an adult who was a healthcare worker with PCR-confirmed SARS-CoV-2 infection or an uninfected control (not recorded which). The chain joins TRBV7-6 to TRBJ2-3, with D hard to call. In nucleotides, the CDR3 is TGTGCCAGCAGCCAGGCGCCGGAGACAGATACGCAGTATTTT. Protein: CASSQAPETDTQYF. Supplemented by reference TRBV7-6 and TRBJ2-3, the full variable domain reads GAGVSQSPRYKVTKRGQDVALRCDPISGHVSLYWYRQALGQGPEFLTYFNYEAQQDKSGLPNDRFSAERPEGSISTLTIQRTEQRDSAMYRCASSQAPETDTQYFGPGTRLTVL.